This T cell receptor beta chain is drawn from a study of T-cell reconstitution after alpha-beta-depleted transplantation in children. Using unique molecular identifiers, the investigators prepared the TCRbeta library. TCRdb ran MiXCR on the PCR reads and lists one entry per CDR3 protein. The repertoire has 780,000 or so distinct CDR3 sequences, around 15% of them found once; the top ten carry roughly 4.8%. In the case of this clonotype: The target antigen is unknown.

Germline V gives CDR1 SGDLS, CDR2 YYNGEE. There are 14 residues in the CDR3. The V gene lost 3 bases and the J gene lost 2 bases, with 12 bases spanning the gap. General study results and limits: From newly produced T cells came most of the T-cell counts and diversity one year after transplant.

The sample consisted of PBMCs, mostly from graft donor cells, taken 360 days after TCRalphabeta/CD19-depleted stem cell transplant. The J gene is TRBJ2-7, the V gene TRBV9; tentatively, D is TRBD2 (6 bases). The sequence was obtained from a male patient younger than 18 who had a stem cell transplant for acute lymphoblastic leukemia, so the T cells may come from the graft donor. Written as DNA, the CDR3 is TGTGCCAGCAGCGACGAGGGCGGGACCTACGAGCAGTACTTC. Protein sequence: CASSDEGGTYEQYF. The variable domain in full, completed from reference TRBV9 and TRBJ2-7, reads DSGVTQTPKHLITATGQRVTLRCSPRSGDLSVYWYQQSLDQGLQFLIQYYNGEERAKGNILERFSAQQFPDLHSELNLSSLELGDSALYFCASSDEGGTYEQYFGPGTRLTVT.